Listed here are 29 T cell receptor beta chains from one sample, sequenced in a study of response to subunit inactivated influenza vaccine. Each CDR3 protein is one row after TCRdb ran MiXCR on the RT-PCR reads. The sample yields fewer than 800,000 distinct CDR3 sequences, about 15% seen once. Sequenced here: PBMCs from blood, sampled 11 to 12 days after vaccination. These receptors were taken from a man in his fifties who received an inactivated influenza vaccine.

This clonotype was picked up a small number of times. The chain is built from TRBV4-2 and TRBJ2-3; D is uncertain. V was pared by 0 bases and J by 15 bases, with 16 bases between. This CDR3 has 13 residues. CDR1 and CDR2 from the germline V gene are LGHNA and YNFKEQ. The CDR3 sequence: CASSQESSGRHYF. The CDR3 coding sequence is TGTGCCAGCAGCCAAGAAAGTAGTGGACGTCACTATTTT.

J is TRBJ2-1 and V is TRBV15, with D maybe TRBD2 (6 bases). Trimming left V 2 bases short and J 9 bases short, with 17 bases between. This CDR3 has 15 amino acids. The V gene's germline CDR1 is LNHNV and CDR2 YYDKDF (reference sequence). The CDR3 coding sequence is TGTGCCACCAGCAGAAACAGCGGGTGGGGAAGTGAGCAGTTCTTC. It encodes CATSRNSGWGSEQFF.

This clonotype appeared a few times. The rearrangement joins TRBV12-3 or TRBV12-4 to TRBJ2-7; D not resolved. Trimming took off 4 bases at V and 4 bases at J, with 11 bases between the two ends. This CDR3 has 13 amino acids. The CDR3 region is CASSSYLKYEQYF. The CDR3 DNA follows: TGTGCCAGCAGTTCCTACCTCAAGTACGAGCAGTACTTC.

This clonotype appeared many times. This rearrangement joins TRBV12-3 or TRBV12-4 to TRBJ1-2; D uncertain. The CDR3 totals 13 residues. The V end was cut by 1 base, the J end by 2 bases, with 5 bases between. The CDR3 loop reads CASSLELNYGYTF. In nucleotides, the CDR3 is TGTGCCAGCAGTTTAGAACTAAACTATGGCTACACCTTC.

This clonotype appeared a few times. This chain uses TRBV20-1 with TRBJ2-7, with D perhaps matching TRBD1 (6 bases). Germline V gives CDR1 DFQATT, CDR2 SNEGSKA (reference sequence). V lost 0 bases to trimming and J lost 2 bases, with 14 bases between them. This CDR3 has 15 amino acids. CDR3 coding DNA: TGCAGTGCTAGAGATTGGCTGGACAGTCCCTACGAGCAGTACTTC. This codes for CSARDWLDSPYEQYF.

This clonotype has just a few counts. V is TRBV5-6 and J is TRBJ2-3; D may be TRBD2 (5 bases). The CDR3 runs 14 residues. The ends were cut back, 0 bases at V and 10 bases at J, with 15 bases in the middle. The germline CDR1 and CDR2 sequences are SGHDT and YYEEEE. CDR3 in DNA: TGTGCCAGCAGCTTGGAGTATGGTGGGGAGCCGCAGTATTTT. This codes for CASSLEYGGEPQYF.

This clonotype was recorded a few times. This chain connects TRBV24-1 to TRBJ2-5; TRBD1 aligns across 9 bases. The length of the CDR3 is 17 residues. Germline V lookup: CDR1 KGHDR, CDR2 SFDVKD. Unmatched junction bases numbered 12, after V lost 3 bases and J lost 5 bases. CDR3 DNA: TGTGCCACCAGTGATCGGGCAGGACAGGGGCTCCGGGAGACCCAGTACTTC. Its protein is CATSDRAGQGLRETQYF.

This clonotype appeared a few times. V is TRBV12-3 or TRBV12-4 and J is TRBJ2-3, with 7 positions matching TRBD1. The CDR3 extends over 16 amino acids. The junction had 10 bases not matched to a gene; V was cut back by 6 bases and J by 1 base. This CDR3 reads CASSNRVGGRTDTQYF. Here the CDR3 DNA reads TGTGCCAGCAGCAACCGGGTAGGGGGCCGCACAGATACGCAGTATTTT.

The CDR3 protein is CASSPPMRRANYGYTF. The CDR3, as DNA: TGTGCCAGCTCACCACCGATGAGGCGTGCTAACTATGGCTACACCTTC. This sequence joins TRBV18 and TRBJ1-2; D is undetermined. The CDR3 is 16 residues long. CDR1 and CDR2 (germline): KGHSH, LQKENI. Trimming shortened V by 0 bases and J by 0 bases, and 11 bases separated the two germline ends.

The chain has TRBV7-9 and TRBJ2-2, with D hard to call. From germline, CDR1 is SEHNR and CDR2 FQNEAQ (reference sequence). Trimming stripped 7 bases from V and 7 bases from J, with 13 bases between. This CDR3 is built from 13 residues. The CDR3 nucleotides read TGTGCCAGCACTATAACCCCCCACGGGGAGCTGTTTTTT. It specifies CASTITPHGELFF.

There are many counts of this clonotype. The V gene is TRBV21-1, the J gene TRBJ2-5; TRBD2, the table's D call, lacks a check against the DNA. TRBV21-1 has pseudogene status. The CDR3 has 14 residues. CDR3 coding DNA: TGTGCCAGCAGCACCGGGACTGGCCAAGAGACCCAGTACTTC. Residues: CASSTGTGQETQYF.

The DNA of the CDR3 is TGTGCCAGCAGTCCCCAACAAGGTCGCGGAAACACCATATATTTT. This translates into CASSPQQGRGNTIYF. The J gene is TRBJ1-3, the V gene TRBV28; D is undetermined. The CDR3 covers 15 residues. Germline-derived CDR1 and CDR2 are MDHEN and SYDVKM. V lost 5 bases to trimming and J lost 4 bases, with 15 bases between them.

This clonotype was observed a handful of times. The chain carries TRBV20-1 and TRBJ1-5; D is unclear. Trimming took off 0 bases at V and 9 bases at J, with 18 bases between the two ends. From germline, CDR1 is DFQATT and CDR2 SNEGSKA (reference sequence). The CDR3 is 15 residues long. In DNA, the CDR3 is TGCAGTGCTAGAGATATACAGCCATCTCTCGCGCCCCAGCATTTT. Translating it yields CSARDIQPSLAPQHF.

There are a few counts of this clonotype. The chain combines TRBV7-8 with TRBJ1-1; D is uncertain. V lost 10 bases and J lost 2, with 17 bases in between. CDR1 is SGHVS and CDR2 is FQNEAQ in the germline V gene. The length of the CDR3 is 14 residues. The CDR3 DNA sequence: TGTGCCACACGGCGGGCAGGCGCTAACACTGAAGCTTTCTTT. Translating gives CATRRAGANTEAFF.

This clonotype has more than one count but fewer than ten. The V gene is TRBV7-2, the J gene TRBJ1-1, with a tentative D call TRBD1 (6 bases). Trimming left V 5 bases short and J 5 bases short, with 9 bases between. This CDR3 is built from 12 residues. The V gene's germline CDR1 is SGHTA and CDR2 FQGNSA. Here the CDR3 reads CASSPDRTEAFF. The CDR3 DNA reads TGTGCCAGCAGCCCGGACAGAACTGAAGCTTTCTTT.

CDR3 sequence reads: CASSAGVTLKSNEQFF. In DNA, the CDR3 is TGCGCCAGTTCGGCGGGAGTAACCCTTAAGAGTAATGAGCAGTTCTTC. The genes are TRBV5-1 and TRBJ2-1; TRBD2 matches at 7 bases. The CDR3 runs to 16 residues. V lost 8 bases, J lost 7 bases, and 18 bases stayed unmatched. In germline, CDR1 is SGHRS, CDR2 YFSETQ.

This clonotype was counted a few times. The J gene is TRBJ2-6, the V gene TRBV19; a weak D match, TRBD1 (5 bases). Trimming stripped 3 bases from V and 9 bases from J, with 27 bases between. Germline V lookup: CDR1 LNHDA, CDR2 SQIVND (reference sequence). CDR3 length equals 19 residues. The CDR3 region is CASSIGDRRAGHWGNVLTF. The CDR3 DNA reads TGTGCCAGTAGTATCGGCGATCGACGCGCAGGGCATTGGGGCAACGTCCTGACTTTC. The variable domain in full, with the rest retrieved from reference TRBV19 and TRBJ2-6, is DGGITQSPKYLFRKEGQNVTLSCEQNLNHDAMYWYRQDPGQGLRLIYYSQIVNDFQKGDIAEGYSVSREKKESFPLTVTSAQKNPTAFYLCASSIGDRRAGHWGNVLTFGAGSRLTVL.

In this sample, this clonotype turned up many times. V and J are TRBV29-1 and TRBJ2-1, with TRBD2 matching over 15 bases. Germline CDR1 and CDR2: SQVTM and ANQGSEA. The CDR3 has 16 residues. V lost 6 bases and J lost 0; bases outside the gene matches: 3. The CDR3 DNA is TGCAGCGTCGGGACTAGCGGGAGGAGCTCCTACAATGAGCAGTTCTTC. Its translation: CSVGTSGRSSYNEQFF.

This clonotype was detected only a few times. This chain links TRBV20-1 with TRBJ2-3; 9 nucleotides match TRBD2. The V and J ends lost 5 bases and 6 bases, in that order; junction bases with no gene match: 9. From germline, CDR1 is DFQATT and CDR2 SNEGSKA (reference sequence). This CDR3 spans 14 amino acids. CDR3 sequence (DNA): TGCAGTGCTCCGAGCGGGGGGTCGCTGGATACGCAGTATTTT. This sequence encodes CSAPSGGSLDTQYF.

This clonotype was picked up many times. The J gene is TRBJ1-2, the V gene TRBV12-3 or TRBV12-4; D perhaps matches TRBD1 (6 bases). Trimming took 0 bases from V and 4 from J, leaving 15 bases between them. The CDR3 consists of 16 residues. The CDR3 sequence: CASSLAGGRGRYGYTF. The CDR3 DNA is TGTGCCAGCAGTTTAGCGGGGGGCAGGGGACGCTATGGCTACACCTTC.

This clonotype was observed a handful of times. The chain employs TRBV6-2 or TRBV6-3 and TRBJ2-3; D is perhaps TRBD1 or TRBD2 (5 bases each). The CDR3 extends over 14 amino acids. Germline V lookup: CDR1 MNHEY, CDR2 SVGEGT. Trimming shortened V by 2 bases and J by 7 bases, and 13 bases separated the two germline ends. The CDR3, as DNA: TGTGCCAGCAGTTACGTCGGGACGCGCTATACGCAGTATTTT. Translated, it gives CASSYVGTRYTQYF.

The table lists this clonotype with a count of one. A much larger clone lies a single base off, so this may be a read error. J is TRBJ2-5 and V is TRBV7-2; 9 bases agree with TRBD1. V lost 8 bases and J lost 5; bases outside the gene matches: 9. In germline, CDR1 is SGHTA, CDR2 FQGNSA. The CDR3 runs 14 residues. The CDR3 DNA reads as TGTGCCAGCTGCCAACAGGGGGCTTATGAGACCCAGTACTTC. Translating gives CASCQQGAYETQYF. The entire variable domain, with the rest obtained from reference TRBV7-2 and TRBJ2-5, is as follows: GAGVSQSPSNKVTEKGKDVELRCDPISGHTALYWYRQSLGQGLEFLIYFQGNSAPDKSGLPSDRFSAERTGGSVSTLTIQRTQQEDSAVYLCASCQQGAYETQYFGPGTRLLVL.

This clonotype has just a few counts. The chain employs TRBV24-1 and TRBJ2-1, with D possibly TRBD2 on 6 matching bases. The CDR3 is made up of 16 amino acids. Trimming removed 4 bases from V and 2 bases from J, with 14 bases in between. Germline loops: CDR1 KGHDR, CDR2 SFDVKD. This chain's CDR3 is CATSDPGSTTYNEQFF. CDR3 nucleotide sequence: TGTGCCACCAGTGACCCCGGGAGTACTACCTACAATGAGCAGTTCTTC.

The chain recombines TRBV11-2 with TRBJ2-2; 7 bases line up with TRBD2. V lost 1 base, J lost 3 bases, and 5 bases stayed unmatched. CDR1 SGHAT and CDR2 FQNNGV come from the germline V gene. This CDR3 region has 16 residues. CDR3 protein: CASSLVSGRDTGELFF. The CDR3 nucleotides read TGTGCCAGCAGCTTAGTGTCAGGGAGGGACACCGGGGAGCTGTTTTTT.

This clonotype was counted between two and nine times. The chain recombines TRBV7-9 with TRBJ1-4; no reliable D call. Germline V gives CDR1 SEHNR, CDR2 FQNEAQ (reference sequence). This CDR3 contains 14 residues. Trimming removed 5 bases at V and 10 bases at J, with 17 bases between. The CDR3 coding sequence is TGTGCCAGCAGCCCTCACATGGGAACTGGAAAACTGTTTTTT. Its protein product is CASSPHMGTGKLFF.

The chain has TRBV21-1 and TRBJ2-1; the table names TRBD1, a call not compared with the DNA. TRBV21-1 is a recognized pseudogene. There are 17 residues in the CDR3. CDR3 nucleotide sequence: TGTGCCAGCAGCAAAGCTTGGACAGGGGTCGAATACAATGAGCAGTTCTTC. As protein: CASSKAWTGVEYNEQFF.

The chain joins TRBV6-1 to TRBJ2-4; D is uncertain. Germline V lookup: CDR1 MNHNS, CDR2 SASEGT. CDR3 length: 15 amino acids. Trimming cost V 6 bases and J 4 bases, with 16 bases left between them. The CDR3 nucleotides are TGTGCCAGCAGACTTATAATGGCAGTAAAAAACATTCAGTACTTC. Amino acids: CASRLIMAVKNIQYF.

The chain combines TRBV20-1 with TRBJ2-3, with 12 bases aligning to TRBD2. Trimming cost V 1 base and J 0 bases; bases outside gene matches: 5. This CDR3 is built from 17 residues. CDR1 is DFQATT and CDR2 is SNEGSKA in the germline V gene (reference sequence). The CDR3 sequence is CSARGLAGVESTDTQYF. For the CDR3, the DNA is TGCAGTGCTAGAGGACTAGCGGGGGTGGAGAGCACAGATACGCAGTATTTT.

The chain links TRBV4-1 to TRBJ2-3; D unclear. This CDR3 spans 14 amino acids. CDR1 is MGHRA, CDR2 YSYEKL, per germline. Trimming took 5 bases from V and 1 from J, leaving 10 bases between them. CDR3 region: CASSVEPRTDTQYF. The CDR3 bases are TGCGCCAGCAGCGTGGAGCCCCGCACAGATACGCAGTATTTT.